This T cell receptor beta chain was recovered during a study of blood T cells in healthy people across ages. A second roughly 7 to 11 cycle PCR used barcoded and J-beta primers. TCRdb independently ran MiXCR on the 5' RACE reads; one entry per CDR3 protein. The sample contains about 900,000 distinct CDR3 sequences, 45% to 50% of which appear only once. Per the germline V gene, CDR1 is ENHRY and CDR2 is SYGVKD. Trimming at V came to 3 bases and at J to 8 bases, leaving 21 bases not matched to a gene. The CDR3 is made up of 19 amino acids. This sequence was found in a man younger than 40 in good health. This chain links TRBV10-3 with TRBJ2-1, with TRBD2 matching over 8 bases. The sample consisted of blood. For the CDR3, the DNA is TGTGCCATCAGTGATGGGGGGGGGACTAGTTATGGGACGAGCGATGAGCAGTTCTTC. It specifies CAISDGGGTSYGTSDEQFF.